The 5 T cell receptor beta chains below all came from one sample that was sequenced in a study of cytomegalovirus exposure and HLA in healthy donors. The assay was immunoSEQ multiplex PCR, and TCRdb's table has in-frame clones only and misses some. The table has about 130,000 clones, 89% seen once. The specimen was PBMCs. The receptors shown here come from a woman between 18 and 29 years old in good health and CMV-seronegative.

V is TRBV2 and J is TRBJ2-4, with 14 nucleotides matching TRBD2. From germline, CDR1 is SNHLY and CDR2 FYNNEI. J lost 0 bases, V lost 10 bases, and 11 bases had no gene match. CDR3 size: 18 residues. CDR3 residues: CAMGPGTSGGLAKNIQYF. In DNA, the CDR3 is TGTGCCATGGGACCCGGGACTAGCGGGGGTTTAGCCAAAAACATTCAGTACTTC.

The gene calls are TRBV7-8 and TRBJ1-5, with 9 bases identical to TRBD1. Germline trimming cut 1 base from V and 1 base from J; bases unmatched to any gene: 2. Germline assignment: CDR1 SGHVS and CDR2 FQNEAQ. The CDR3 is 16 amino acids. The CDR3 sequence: CASSLGTGVSNQPQHF. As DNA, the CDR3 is TGTGCCAGCAGCTTAGGGACAGGGGTCAGCAATCAGCCCCAGCATTTT. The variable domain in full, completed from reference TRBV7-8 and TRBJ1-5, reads GAGVSQSPRYKVAKRGQDVALRCDPISGHVSLFWYQQALGQGPEFLTYFQNEAQLDKSGLPSDRFFAERPEGSVSTLKIQRTQQEDSAVYLCASSLGTGVSNQPQHFGDGTRLSIL.

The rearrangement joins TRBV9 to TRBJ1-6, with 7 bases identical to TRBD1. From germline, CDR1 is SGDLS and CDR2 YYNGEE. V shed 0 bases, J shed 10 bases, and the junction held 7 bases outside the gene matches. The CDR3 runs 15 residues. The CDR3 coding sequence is TGTGCCAGCAGCGTAGACGACAGGGTGGGCTCACCCCTCCACTTT. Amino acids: CASSVDDRVGSPLHF. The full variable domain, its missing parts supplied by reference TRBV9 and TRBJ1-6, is DSGVTQTPKHLITATGQRVTLRCSPRSGDLSVYWYQQSLDQGLQFLIQYYNGEERAKGNILERFSAQQFPDLHSELNLSSLELGDSALYFCASSVDDRVGSPLHFGNGTRLTVT.

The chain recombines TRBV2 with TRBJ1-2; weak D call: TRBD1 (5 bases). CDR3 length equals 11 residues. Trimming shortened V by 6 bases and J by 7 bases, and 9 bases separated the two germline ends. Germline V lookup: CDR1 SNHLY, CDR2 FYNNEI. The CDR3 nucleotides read TGTGCCAGCAGCCTCAGGGCTGGCTACACCTTC. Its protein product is CASSLRAGYTF. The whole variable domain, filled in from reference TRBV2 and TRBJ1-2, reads EPEVTQTPSHQVTQMGQEVILRCVPISNHLYFYWYRQILGQKVEFLVSFYNNEISEKSEIFDDQFSVERPDGSNFTLKIRSTKLEDSAMYFCASSLRAGYTFGSGTRLTVV.

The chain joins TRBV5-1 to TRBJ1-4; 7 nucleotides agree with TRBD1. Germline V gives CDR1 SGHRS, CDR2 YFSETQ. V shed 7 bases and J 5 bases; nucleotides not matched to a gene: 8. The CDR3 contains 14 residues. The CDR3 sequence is CASCPQGENEKLFF. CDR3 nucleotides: TGCGCCAGCTGCCCCCAGGGGGAGAATGAAAAACTGTTTTTT.